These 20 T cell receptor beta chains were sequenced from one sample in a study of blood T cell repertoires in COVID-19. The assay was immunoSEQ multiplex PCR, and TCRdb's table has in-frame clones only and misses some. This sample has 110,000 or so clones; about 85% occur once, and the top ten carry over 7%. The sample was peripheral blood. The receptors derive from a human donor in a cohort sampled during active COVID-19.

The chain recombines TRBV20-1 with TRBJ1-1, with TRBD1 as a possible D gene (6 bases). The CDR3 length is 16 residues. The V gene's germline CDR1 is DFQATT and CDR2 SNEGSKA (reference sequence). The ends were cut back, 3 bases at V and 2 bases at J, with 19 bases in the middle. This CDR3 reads CSASGPNRASNTEAFF. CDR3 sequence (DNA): TGCAGTGCTAGTGGCCCAAACAGGGCCAGCAACACTGAAGCTTTCTTT.

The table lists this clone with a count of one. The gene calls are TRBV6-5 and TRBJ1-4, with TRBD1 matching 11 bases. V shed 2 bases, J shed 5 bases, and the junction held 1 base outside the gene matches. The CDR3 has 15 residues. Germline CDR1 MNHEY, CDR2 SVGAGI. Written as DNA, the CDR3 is TGTGCCAGCAGTTACGGGACAGGGGGGAATGAAAAACTGTTTTTT. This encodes CASSYGTGGNEKLFF.

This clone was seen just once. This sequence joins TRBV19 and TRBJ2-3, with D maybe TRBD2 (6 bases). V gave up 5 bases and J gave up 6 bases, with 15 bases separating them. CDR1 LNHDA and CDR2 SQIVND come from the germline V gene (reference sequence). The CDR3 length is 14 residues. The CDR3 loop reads CASSLRGGPDTQYF. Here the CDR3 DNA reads TGTGCCAGTAGTCTACGCGGAGGGCCGGATACGCAGTATTTT.

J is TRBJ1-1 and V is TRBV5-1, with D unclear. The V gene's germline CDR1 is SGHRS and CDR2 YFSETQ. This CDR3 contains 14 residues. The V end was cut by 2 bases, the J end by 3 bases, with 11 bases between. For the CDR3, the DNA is TGCGCCAGCAGCTTAGAACAGCCGCACACTGAAGCTTTCTTT. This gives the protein CASSLEQPHTEAFF. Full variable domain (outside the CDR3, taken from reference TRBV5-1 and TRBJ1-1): KAGVTQTPRYLIKTRGQQVTLSCSPISGHRSVSWYQQTPGQGLQFLFEYFSETQRNKGNFPGRFSGRQFSNSRSEMNVSTLELGDSALYLCASSLEQPHTEAFFGQGTRLTVV.

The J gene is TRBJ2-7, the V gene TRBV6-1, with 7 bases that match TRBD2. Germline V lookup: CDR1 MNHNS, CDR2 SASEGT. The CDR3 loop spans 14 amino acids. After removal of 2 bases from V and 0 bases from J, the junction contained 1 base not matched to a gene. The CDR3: CASSESGASYEQYF. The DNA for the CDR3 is TGTGCCAGCAGTGAAAGCGGGGCCTCCTACGAGCAGTACTTC.

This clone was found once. The CDR3: CASSFQGNEQYF. The CDR3 DNA sequence: TGTGCCAGCAGTTTCCAGGGAAACGAGCAGTACTTC. The rearrangement joins TRBV12-3 or TRBV12-4 to TRBJ2-7; a weak D match, TRBD1 (5 bases). The germline V and J ends were trimmed by 3 bases and 5 bases, with 8 bases remaining between them. The length of the CDR3 is 12 residues.

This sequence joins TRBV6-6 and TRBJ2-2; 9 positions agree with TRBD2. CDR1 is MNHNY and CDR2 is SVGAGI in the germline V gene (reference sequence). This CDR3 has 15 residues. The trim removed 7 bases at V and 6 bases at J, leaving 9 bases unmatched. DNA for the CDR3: TGTGCCAGCATCCATGGAGCGGGAGGATCCGGGGAGCTGTTTTTT. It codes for CASIHGAGGSGELFF.

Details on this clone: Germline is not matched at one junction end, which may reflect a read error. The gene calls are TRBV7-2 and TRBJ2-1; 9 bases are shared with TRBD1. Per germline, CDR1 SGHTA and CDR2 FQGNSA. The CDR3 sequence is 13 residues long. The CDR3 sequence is CASSLNGGTGRVF. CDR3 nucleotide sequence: TGTGCCAGCAGCTTAAACGGTGGGACAGGGCGGGTCTTC. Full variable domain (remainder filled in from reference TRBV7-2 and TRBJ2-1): GAGVSQSPSNKVTEKGKDVELRCDPISGHTALYWYRQSLGQGLEFLIYFQGNSAPDKSGLPSDRFSAERTGGSVSTLTIQRTQQEDSAVYLCASSLNGGTGRVFGPGTRLTVL.

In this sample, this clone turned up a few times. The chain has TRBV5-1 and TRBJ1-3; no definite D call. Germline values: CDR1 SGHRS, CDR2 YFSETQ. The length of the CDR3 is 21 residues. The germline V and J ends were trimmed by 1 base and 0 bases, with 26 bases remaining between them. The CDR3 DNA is TGCGCCAGCAGCTTGTCGTCAGGTCCTATAACACCAACTTTCTCTGGAAACACCATATATTTT. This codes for CASSLSSGPITPTFSGNTIYF.

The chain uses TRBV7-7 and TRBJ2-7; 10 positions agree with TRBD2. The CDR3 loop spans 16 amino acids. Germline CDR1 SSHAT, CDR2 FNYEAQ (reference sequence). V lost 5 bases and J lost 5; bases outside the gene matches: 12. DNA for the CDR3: TGTGCCAGCAGCCCTTCTAGCGGGAGAGGACAGAACGAGCAGTACTTC. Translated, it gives CASSPSSGRGQNEQYF.

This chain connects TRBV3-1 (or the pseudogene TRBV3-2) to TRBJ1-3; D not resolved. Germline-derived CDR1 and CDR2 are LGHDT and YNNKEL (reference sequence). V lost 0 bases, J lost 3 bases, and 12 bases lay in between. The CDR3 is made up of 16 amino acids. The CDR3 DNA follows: TGTGCCAGCAGCCAAGATGTGGGAGCCGGTGGAAACACCATATATTTT. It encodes CASSQDVGAGGNTIYF.

The CDR3 nucleotides are TGTGCCTGGAGTCCCCAGCGCTCGGGGGGCGAGCAGTACTTC. Translating gives CAWSPQRSGGEQYF. This sequence joins TRBV30 and TRBJ2-7; 7 bases match TRBD2. CDR3 length: 14 amino acids. Trimming removed 2 bases from V and 6 bases from J; junction bases left unmatched: 10. CDR1 and CDR2 from the germline V gene are GTSNPN and SVGIG (reference sequence).

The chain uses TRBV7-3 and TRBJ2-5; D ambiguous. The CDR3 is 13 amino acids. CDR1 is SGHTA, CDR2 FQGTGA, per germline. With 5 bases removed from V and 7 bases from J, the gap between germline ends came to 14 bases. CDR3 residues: CASSPQKSGTQYF. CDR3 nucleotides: TGTGCCAGCAGCCCCCAGAAAAGTGGGACCCAGTACTTC.

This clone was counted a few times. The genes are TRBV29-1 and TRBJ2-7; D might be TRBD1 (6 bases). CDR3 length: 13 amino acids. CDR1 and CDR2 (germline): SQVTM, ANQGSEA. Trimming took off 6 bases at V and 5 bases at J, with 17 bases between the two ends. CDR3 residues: CSVVRGSLDEQYF. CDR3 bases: TGCAGCGTGGTGAGGGGGAGTCTCGACGAGCAGTACTTC.

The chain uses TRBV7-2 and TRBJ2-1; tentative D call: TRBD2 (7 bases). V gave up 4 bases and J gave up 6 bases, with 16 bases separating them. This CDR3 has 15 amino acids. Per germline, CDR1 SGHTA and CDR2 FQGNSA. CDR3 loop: CASSSRRGAGNEQFF. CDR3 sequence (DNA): TGTGCCAGCAGCTCCAGACGGGGGGCAGGCAATGAGCAGTTCTTC.

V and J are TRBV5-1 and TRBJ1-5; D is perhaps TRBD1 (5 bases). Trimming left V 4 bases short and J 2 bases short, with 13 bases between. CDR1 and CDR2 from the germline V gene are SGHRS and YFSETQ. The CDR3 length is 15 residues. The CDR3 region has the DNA TGCGCCAGCAGCCGCGGGGGGTTGGGCAATCAGCCCCAGCATTTT. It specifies CASSRGGLGNQPQHF.

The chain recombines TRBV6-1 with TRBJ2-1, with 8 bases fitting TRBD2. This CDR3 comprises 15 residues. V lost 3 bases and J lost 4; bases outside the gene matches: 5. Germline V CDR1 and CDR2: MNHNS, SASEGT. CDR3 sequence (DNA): TGTGCCAGCAGTGATGAGCGGGGGACTTACAATGAGCAGTTCTTC. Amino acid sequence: CASSDERGTYNEQFF.

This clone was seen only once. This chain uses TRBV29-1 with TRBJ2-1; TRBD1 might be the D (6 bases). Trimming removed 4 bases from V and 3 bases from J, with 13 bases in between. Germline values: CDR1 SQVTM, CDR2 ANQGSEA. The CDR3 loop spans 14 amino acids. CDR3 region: CSVVPGVVYNEQFF. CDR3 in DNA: TGCAGCGTTGTTCCAGGGGTAGTCTACAATGAGCAGTTCTTC.

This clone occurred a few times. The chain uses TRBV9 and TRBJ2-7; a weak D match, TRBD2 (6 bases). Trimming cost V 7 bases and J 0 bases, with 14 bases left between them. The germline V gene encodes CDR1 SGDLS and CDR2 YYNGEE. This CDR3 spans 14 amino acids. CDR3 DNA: TGTGCCAGCGCCCGGGGGTACTCCTCCTACGAGCAGTACTTC. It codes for CASARGYSSYEQYF.

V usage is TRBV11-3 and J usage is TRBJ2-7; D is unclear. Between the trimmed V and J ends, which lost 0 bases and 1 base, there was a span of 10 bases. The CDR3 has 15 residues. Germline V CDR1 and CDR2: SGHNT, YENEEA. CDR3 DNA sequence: TGTGCCAGCAGCTTAGATGCATGGCTTTCCTACGAGCAGTACTTC. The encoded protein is CASSLDAWLSYEQYF.